This entry lists 3 T cell receptor beta chains sequenced from one sample in a study of T cell repertoires in cytomegalovirus infection. TCRdb recomputed calls from the reads with MiXCR, one row per CDR3 protein. Of 300,000 or so distinct CDR3 sequences listed, more than 20% were seen once; the top ten hold approximately 13%. The sample was PBMCs. Receptors were obtained from a human donor in good health (CMV status not recorded). Some clones in this sample may be carry-over from other donors' samples.

This clonotype has a count of ten or more. This chain links TRBV28 with TRBJ2-1, with TRBD2 matching 8 bases. CDR1 and CDR2 from the germline V gene are MDHEN and SYDVKM. Trimming took 2 bases from V and 13 from J; bases not matched to a gene: 10. The CDR3 has 14 amino acids. In DNA form, the CDR3 reads TGTGCCAGCAGTTTACCGGGACTAGAGATGGAACAGTTCTTC. It codes for CASSLPGLEMEQFF.

The chain carries TRBV10-3 and TRBJ1-1, with D possibly matching TRBD1 (5 bases). Trimming pared 10 bases from V and 1 base from J, leaving 13 bases between. Germline CDR1 is ENHRY and CDR2 is SYGVKD. The CDR3 covers 13 residues. The CDR3 sequence: CASAGTRNTEAFF. The CDR3 region has the DNA TGTGCCAGCGCCGGGACTCGGAACACTGAAGCTTTCTTT.

This chain links TRBV6-2 or TRBV6-3 with TRBJ2-1; D perhaps matches TRBD2 (6 bases). V lost 5 bases and J lost 7, with 18 bases in between. CDR1 and CDR2 from the germline V gene are MNHEY and SVGEGT. CDR3 length equals 15 residues. This CDR3 is CASSTVTSRGNEQFF. Here the CDR3 DNA reads TGTGCCAGCAGTACCGTGACTAGTCGGGGGAATGAGCAGTTCTTC.